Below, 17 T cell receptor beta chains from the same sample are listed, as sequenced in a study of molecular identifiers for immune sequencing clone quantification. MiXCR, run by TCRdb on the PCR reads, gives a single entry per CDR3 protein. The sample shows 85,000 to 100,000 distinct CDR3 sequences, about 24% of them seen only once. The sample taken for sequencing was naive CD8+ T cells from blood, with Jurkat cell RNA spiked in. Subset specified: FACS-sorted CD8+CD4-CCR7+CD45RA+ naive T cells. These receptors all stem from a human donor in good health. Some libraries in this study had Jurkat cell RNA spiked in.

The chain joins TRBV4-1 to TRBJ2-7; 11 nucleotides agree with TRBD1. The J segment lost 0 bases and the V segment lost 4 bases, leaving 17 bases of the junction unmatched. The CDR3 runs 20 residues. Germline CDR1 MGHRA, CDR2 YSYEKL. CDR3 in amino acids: CASSPKPGTGGVSSSYEQYF. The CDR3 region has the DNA TGCGCCAGCAGCCCCAAGCCCGGGACAGGGGGTGTTAGTAGCTCCTACGAGCAGTACTTC.

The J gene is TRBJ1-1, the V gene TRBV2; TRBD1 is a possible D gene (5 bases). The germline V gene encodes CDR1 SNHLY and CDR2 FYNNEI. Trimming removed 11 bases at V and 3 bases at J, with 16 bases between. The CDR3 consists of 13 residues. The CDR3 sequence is CAPGGETDTEAFF. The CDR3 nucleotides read TGTGCCCCCGGAGGGGAGACGGACACTGAAGCTTTCTTT.

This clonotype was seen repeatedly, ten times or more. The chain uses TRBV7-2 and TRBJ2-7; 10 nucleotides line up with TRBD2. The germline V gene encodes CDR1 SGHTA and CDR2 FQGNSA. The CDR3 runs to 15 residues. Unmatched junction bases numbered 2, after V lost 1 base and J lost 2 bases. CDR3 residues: CASSLVLAGTYEQYF. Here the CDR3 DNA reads TGTGCCAGCAGCTTAGTACTAGCGGGGACCTACGAGCAGTACTTC.

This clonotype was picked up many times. CDR3 sequence: CSARYLRGLAGNEQFF. The CDR3 nucleotides read TGCAGTGCTAGGTACCTCCGGGGACTAGCGGGCAATGAGCAGTTCTTC. The V gene is TRBV20-1, the J gene TRBJ2-1; 12 bases fit TRBD2. The CDR3 is 16 amino acids. Germline values: CDR1 DFQATT, CDR2 SNEGSKA (reference sequence). V gave up 3 bases and J gave up 6 bases; unmatched junction bases: 9.

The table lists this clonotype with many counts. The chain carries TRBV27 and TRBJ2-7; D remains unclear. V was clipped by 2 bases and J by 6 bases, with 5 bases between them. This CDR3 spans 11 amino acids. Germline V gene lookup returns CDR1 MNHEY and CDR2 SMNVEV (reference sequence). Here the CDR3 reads CASSLLGEQYF. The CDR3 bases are TGTGCCAGCAGTTTACTTGGCGAGCAGTACTTC.

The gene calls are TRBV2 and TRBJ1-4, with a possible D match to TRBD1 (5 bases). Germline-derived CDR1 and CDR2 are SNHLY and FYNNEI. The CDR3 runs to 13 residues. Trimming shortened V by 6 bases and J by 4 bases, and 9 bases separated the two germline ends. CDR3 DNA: TGTGCCAGCAGGGGGCTTGGTAATGAAAAACTGTTTTTT. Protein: CASRGLGNEKLFF. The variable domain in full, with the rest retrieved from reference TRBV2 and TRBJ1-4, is EPEVTQTPSHQVTQMGQEVILRCVPISNHLYFYWYRQILGQKVEFLVSFYNNEISEKSEIFDDQFSVERPDGSNFTLKIRSTKLEDSAMYFCASRGLGNEKLFFGSGTQLSVL.

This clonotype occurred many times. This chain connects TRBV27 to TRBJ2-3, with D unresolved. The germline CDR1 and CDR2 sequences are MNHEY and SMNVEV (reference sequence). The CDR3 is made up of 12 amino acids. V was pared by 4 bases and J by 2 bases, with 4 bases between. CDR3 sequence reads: CASSSTTDTQYF. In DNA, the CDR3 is TGTGCCAGCAGTTCCACCACAGATACGCAGTATTTT.

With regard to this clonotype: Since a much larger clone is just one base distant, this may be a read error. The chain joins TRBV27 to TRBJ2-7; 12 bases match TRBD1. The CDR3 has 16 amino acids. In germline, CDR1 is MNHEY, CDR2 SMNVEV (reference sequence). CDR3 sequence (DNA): TGTGTCAGCAGTTTTAGGGCCGGGACAGGGGGCCGCGAGCAGTACTTC. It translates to CVSSFRAGTGGREQYF.

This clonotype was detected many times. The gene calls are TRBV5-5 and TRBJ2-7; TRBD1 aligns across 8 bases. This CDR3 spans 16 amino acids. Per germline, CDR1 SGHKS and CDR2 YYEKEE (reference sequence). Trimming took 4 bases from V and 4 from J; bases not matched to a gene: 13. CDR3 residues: CASSMMAGQVSYEQYF. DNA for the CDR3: TGTGCCAGCAGCATGATGGCGGGACAGGTGTCTTACGAGCAGTACTTC. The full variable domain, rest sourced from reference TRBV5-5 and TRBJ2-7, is DAGVTQSPTHLIKTRGQQVTLRCSPISGHKSVSWYQQVLGQGPQFIFQYYEKEERGRGNFPDRFSARQFPNYSSELNVNALLLGDSALYLCASSMMAGQVSYEQYFGPGTRLTVT.

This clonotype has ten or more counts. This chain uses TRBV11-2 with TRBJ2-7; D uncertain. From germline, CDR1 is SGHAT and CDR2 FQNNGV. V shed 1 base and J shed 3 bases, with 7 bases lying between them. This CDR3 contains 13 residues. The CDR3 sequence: CASSLVEGYEQYF. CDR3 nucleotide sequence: TGTGCCAGCAGCTTAGTGGAAGGCTACGAGCAGTACTTC.

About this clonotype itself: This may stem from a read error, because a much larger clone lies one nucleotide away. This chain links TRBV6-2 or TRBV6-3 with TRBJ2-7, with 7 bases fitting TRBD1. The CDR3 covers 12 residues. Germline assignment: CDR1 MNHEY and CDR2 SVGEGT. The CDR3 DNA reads TGTGCCAGCCAGGACAGGCCCTACGAGCGGTACTTC. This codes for CASQDRPYERYF.

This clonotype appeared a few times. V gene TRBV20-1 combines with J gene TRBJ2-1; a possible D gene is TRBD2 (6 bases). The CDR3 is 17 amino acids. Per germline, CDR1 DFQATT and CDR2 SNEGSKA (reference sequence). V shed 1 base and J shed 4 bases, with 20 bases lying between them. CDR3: CSARVRVGSGLYNEQFF. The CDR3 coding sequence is TGCAGTGCTAGAGTACGGGTCGGTAGCGGCCTATACAATGAGCAGTTCTTC.

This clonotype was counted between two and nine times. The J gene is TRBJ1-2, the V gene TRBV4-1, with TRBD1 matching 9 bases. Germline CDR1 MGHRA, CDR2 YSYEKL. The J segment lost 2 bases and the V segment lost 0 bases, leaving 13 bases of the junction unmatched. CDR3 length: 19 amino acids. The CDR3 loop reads CASSQDRTGASLENYGYTF. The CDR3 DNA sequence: TGCGCCAGCAGCCAAGATCGGACAGGGGCCTCGCTGGAAAACTATGGCTACACCTTC.

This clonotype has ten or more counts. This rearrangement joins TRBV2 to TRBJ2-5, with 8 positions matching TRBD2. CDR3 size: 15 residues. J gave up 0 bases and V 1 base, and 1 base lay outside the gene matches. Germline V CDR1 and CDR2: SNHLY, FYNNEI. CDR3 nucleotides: TGTGCCAGCAGTGAAGGGCGGGGGGACCAAGAGACCCAGTACTTC. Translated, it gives CASSEGRGDQETQYF.

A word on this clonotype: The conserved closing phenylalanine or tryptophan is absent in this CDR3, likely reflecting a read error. The CDR3 is CASSVPSGGTEAFN. For the CDR3, the DNA is TGTGCCAGCAGTGTCCCATCGGGGGGCACTGAAGCTTTCAAT. This chain connects TRBV6-1 to TRBJ1-1; TRBD1 might be the D (5 bases). From germline, CDR1 is MNHNS and CDR2 SASEGT. The CDR3 contains 14 residues. Trimming took off 4 bases at V and 4 bases at J, with 13 bases between the two ends.

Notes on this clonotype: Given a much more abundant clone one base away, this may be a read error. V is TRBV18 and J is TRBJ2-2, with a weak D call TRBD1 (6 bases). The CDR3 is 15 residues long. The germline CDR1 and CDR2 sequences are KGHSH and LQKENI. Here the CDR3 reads CASSETGRNTGELLF. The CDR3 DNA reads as TGTGCCAGCTCAGAGACAGGTCGGAACACCGGGGAGCTGCTTTTT. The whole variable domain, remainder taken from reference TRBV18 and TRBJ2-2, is NAGVMQNPRHLVRRRGQEARLRCSPMKGHSHVYWYRQLPEEGLKFMVYLQKENIIDESGMPKERFSAEFPKEGPSILRIQQVVRGDSAAYFCASSETGRNTGELLFGEGSRLTVL.

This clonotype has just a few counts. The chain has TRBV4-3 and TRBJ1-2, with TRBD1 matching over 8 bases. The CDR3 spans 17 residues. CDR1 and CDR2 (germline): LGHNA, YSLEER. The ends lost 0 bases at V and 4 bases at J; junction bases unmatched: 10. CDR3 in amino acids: CASSQDTDRTGLYGYTF. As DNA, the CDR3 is TGCGCCAGCAGCCAAGATACGGACAGGACAGGGCTCTATGGCTACACCTTC.